This is a list of T cell receptor beta chains from one sample in a study of neurological immune-mediated disorders. TCRdb analysed the 5' RACE reads with MiXCR anew, one entry per CDR3 protein. The sample consists of tens of thousands of distinct CDR3 sequences, under 4.5% of them appearing once. Material: PBMCs. The receptor source for this set is a woman aged 25 to 39 with multiple sclerosis. Both conserved end residues are part of each CDR3. Each record gives: V gene, J gene, clone size, D gene, CDR3 protein, CDR3 DNA. A D gene is named only where the DNA matches it firmly. Not all rows give a size; the values are once, few, many and, for expanded clones, a class.

V gene: TRBV12-3/TRBV12-4
J gene: TRBJ1-1
clone size: many
D gene: -
CDR3 protein: CASSLDWKNEAFF
CDR3 DNA: TGTGCCAGCAGTTTGGACTGGAAAAATGAAGCTTTCTTT

V gene: TRBV6-1
J gene: TRBJ2-2
clone size: many
D gene: TRBD1
CDR3 protein: CASERRQGTSGELFF
CDR3 DNA: TGTGCCAGCGAAAGGAGACAGGGGACTTCCGGGGAGCTGTTTTTT

V gene: TRBV7-2
J gene: TRBJ2-7
clone size: many
D gene: TRBD2
CDR3 protein: CASSLLAGGQFEQYF
CDR3 DNA: TGTGCCAGCAGCTTATTAGCGGGGGGGCAATTCGAGCAGTACTTC

V gene: TRBV20-1
J gene: TRBJ2-5
clone size: -
D gene: -
CDR3 protein: CSASSRYQETQYF
CDR3 DNA: TGCAGTGCTAGTTCCAGGTACCAAGAGACCCAGTACTTC

V gene: TRBV20-1
J gene: TRBJ2-1
clone size: many
D gene: TRBD2
CDR3 protein: CSAGTSATQNEQFF
CDR3 DNA: TGCAGTGCTGGGACTAGCGCGACCCAAAATGAGCAGTTCTTC

V gene: TRBV14
J gene: TRBJ2-1
clone size: many
D gene: TRBD2
CDR3 protein: CASSPTSGSRNEQFF
CDR3 DNA: TGTGCCAGCAGCCCAACTAGCGGGAGTCGGAATGAGCAGTTCTTC

V gene: TRBV5-1
J gene: TRBJ2-1
clone size: few
D gene: TRBD2
CDR3 protein: CASSLGSGGSYNEQFF
CDR3 DNA: TGCGCCAGCAGCTTGGGTAGCGGGGGGTCTTACAATGAGCAGTTCTTC

V gene: TRBV6-1
J gene: TRBJ1-1
clone size: many
D gene: -
CDR3 protein: CASSEAQGAAGYGAFF
CDR3 DNA: TGTGCCAGCAGTGAAGCCCAAGGGGCTGCCGGGTATGGGGCTTTCTTT

V gene: TRBV20-1
J gene: TRBJ2-2
clone size: many
D gene: -
CDR3 protein: CSSRPRTALSGELFF
CDR3 DNA: TGCAGTTCCCGTCCGAGGACAGCCCTTTCAGGGGAGCTGTTTTTT

V gene: TRBV20-1
J gene: TRBJ2-3
clone size: many
D gene: TRBD2
CDR3 protein: CSALRGSGNTDTQYF
CDR3 DNA: TGCAGTGCCCTGCGGGGTAGCGGGAACACAGATACGCAGTATTTT

V gene: TRBV6-6
J gene: TRBJ1-5
clone size: -
D gene: -
CDR3 protein: CASSYLGDSNQPQNF
CDR3 DNA: TGTGCCAGCAGTTATTTGGGTGACAGCAATCAGCCCCAGAATTTT

V gene: TRBV6-1
J gene: TRBJ1-6
clone size: many
D gene: -
CDR3 protein: CASSDGPNSPLHF
CDR3 DNA: TGTGCCAGCAGTGATGGACCTAATTCACCCCTCCACTTT

V gene: TRBV12-3/TRBV12-4
J gene: TRBJ1-1
clone size: many
D gene: -
CDR3 protein: CASRRGTEAFF
CDR3 DNA: TGTGCCAGTAGGCGGGGCACTGAAGCTTTCTTT

V gene: TRBV29-1
J gene: TRBJ1-4
clone size: many
D gene: TRBD1
CDR3 protein: CSVGQGAREKLFF
CDR3 DNA: TGCAGCGTCGGACAGGGAGCTCGAGAAAAACTGTTTTTT

V gene: TRBV7-2
J gene: TRBJ2-1
clone size: many
D gene: TRBD1
CDR3 protein: CASSSDRAHNEQFF
CDR3 DNA: TGTGCCAGCAGCTCGGACAGGGCCCACAATGAGCAGTTCTTC

V gene: TRBV18
J gene: TRBJ2-7
clone size: many
D gene: TRBD2
CDR3 protein: CASSPGLGSSYEQYF
CDR3 DNA: TGTGCCAGCTCACCCGGACTAGGTAGCTCCTACGAGCAGTACTTC

V gene: TRBV7-2
J gene: TRBJ2-7
clone size: many
D gene: TRBD2
CDR3 protein: CASSLAHGGYWLEQYF
CDR3 DNA: TGTGCCAGCAGCTTAGCCCACGGGGGGTACTGGTTGGAGCAGTACTTC

V gene: TRBV14
J gene: TRBJ1-1
clone size: many
D gene: TRBD1
CDR3 protein: CASSHTTGWNTEAFF
CDR3 DNA: TGTGCCAGCAGCCATACGACAGGGTGGAACACTGAAGCTTTCTTT

V gene: TRBV20-1
J gene: TRBJ1-1
clone size: many
D gene: -
CDR3 protein: CSAELGAEAFF
CDR3 DNA: TGCAGTGCAGAGTTAGGCGCTGAAGCTTTCTTT

V gene: TRBV7-8
J gene: TRBJ2-1
clone size: many
D gene: -
CDR3 protein: CASSLEGGAYNEQFF
CDR3 DNA: TGTGCCAGCAGCTTAGAGGGGGGGGCCTACAATGAGCAGTTCTTC

V gene: TRBV5-1
J gene: TRBJ1-1
clone size: many
D gene: TRBD1
CDR3 protein: CASRAGGMNTEAFF
CDR3 DNA: TGCGCCAGCAGGGCAGGGGGGATGAACACTGAAGCTTTCTTT

V gene: TRBV14
J gene: TRBJ2-7
clone size: many
D gene: -
CDR3 protein: CASSQVSGGLRLEQYF
CDR3 DNA: TGTGCCAGCAGCCAAGTATCTGGGGGCCTACGTTTGGAGCAGTACTTC

V gene: TRBV27
J gene: TRBJ2-7
clone size: many
D gene: -
CDR3 protein: CASSLGPGPYEQYF
CDR3 DNA: TGTGCCAGCAGCCTGGGGCCGGGGCCCTACGAGCAGTACTTC

V gene: TRBV7-6
J gene: TRBJ1-1
clone size: many
D gene: TRBD1
CDR3 protein: CASSLGQGLENTEAFF
CDR3 DNA: TGTGCCAGCAGCTTGGGACAGGGGTTGGAAAACACTGAAGCTTTCTTT

V gene: TRBV28
J gene: TRBJ1-1
clone size: many
D gene: -
CDR3 protein: CASSSDSLNTEAFF
CDR3 DNA: TGTGCCAGCAGTTCGGACAGCCTGAACACTGAAGCTTTCTTT

V gene: TRBV11-2
J gene: TRBJ2-3
clone size: -
D gene: -
CDR3 protein: CASSSGKDWTDTQYF
CDR3 DNA: TGTGCCAGCAGCAGCGGCAAGGACTGGACAGATACGCAGTATTTT

V gene: TRBV7-9
J gene: TRBJ2-5
clone size: many
D gene: -
CDR3 protein: CASSLNDGSTF
CDR3 DNA: TGTGCCAGCAGCTTAAACGACGGGTCGACGTTC

V gene: TRBV5-1
J gene: TRBJ2-5
clone size: many
D gene: -
CDR3 protein: CATTLAGQETQYF
CDR3 DNA: TGCGCCACTACCTTAGCGGGACAGGAGACCCAGTACTTC

V gene: TRBV6-5
J gene: TRBJ2-1
clone size: -
D gene: -
CDR3 protein: CASSYGFTGTYNEQFF
CDR3 DNA: TGTGCCAGCAGTTACGGATTTACGGGAACCTACAATGAGCAGTTCTTC

V gene: TRBV20-1
J gene: TRBJ1-2
clone size: many
D gene: TRBD1
CDR3 protein: CSATHPIGGGQDDGYTF
CDR3 DNA: TGCAGTGCTACCCACCCCATCGGAGGAGGACAGGATGATGGCTACACCTTC

V gene: TRBV2
J gene: TRBJ1-2
clone size: many
D gene: TRBD1
CDR3 protein: CASSAGPDRVHGYTF
CDR3 DNA: TGTGCCAGCAGTGCTGGACCTGACAGGGTTCATGGCTACACCTTC